The clone carrying this T cell receptor (beta chain) came up a few times. Its antigen is not known. The sample is drawn from a study of T-cell memory formation after mild COVID-19. Study-level points and caveats: The authors did not confirm SARS-CoV-2 specificity of second-wave clones peaking day 37.

TCRdb independently ran MiXCR on the 5' RACE reads; one entry per CDR3 protein. The sample includes fewer than 650,000 distinct CDR3 sequences, approximately 15% of them seen just once. V was pared by 3 bases and J by 8 bases, with 6 bases of the junction left unmatched. Germline V CDR1 and CDR2: SGHVS, FNYEAQ. The CDR3 loop spans 16 amino acids. This chain uses TRBV7-6 with TRBJ2-1; 14 nucleotides align to TRBD2. The sequence was obtained from an adult woman who had mild COVID-19 (a few samples of this study predate the infection). Cell type and time point are not known. The sample was PBMCs or a T cell subset sorted from them (not recorded which). CDR3 sequence reads: CASSLGLAGVIDEQFF. In DNA form, the CDR3 reads TGTGCCAGCAGCTTGGGACTAGCGGGAGTAATCGATGAGCAGTTCTTC.